This T cell receptor beta chain was documented in a study of blood T cell repertoires in COVID-19. Measured with immunoSEQ multiplex PCR; TCRdb has only the in-frame clones, and not every one. The sample consists of under 350,000 clones, around 89% of them appearing once. The material sequenced was peripheral blood. This sequence originates from a man aged 35-49 years with acute or convalescent COVID-19.

CDR3 amino acids: CASRSWEGGSQPQHF. The DNA of the CDR3 is TGTGCCAGCAGAAGTTGGGAGGGAGGGAGTCAGCCCCAGCATTTT. The V and J genes are TRBV28 and TRBJ1-5, with no clear D. V lost 6 bases and J 6 bases, leaving 18 bases between the germline ends. The CDR3 extends over 15 amino acids. Germline loops: CDR1 MDHEN, CDR2 SYDVKM.